The present T cell receptor (beta chain) was sequenced within a study of shared clonotypes between healthy human individuals. General study results and limits: Some clonotypes were shared by all four sorted-subset donors, while others were not shared. The non-shared ones had lower generation probabilities than the shared ones.

The assay was carried out at the deep level. For sorted subsets, 150 to 200 ng DNA per replicate equaled tens of thousands of T cell genomes. Generated by immunoSEQ multiplex PCR, the TCRdb table keeps only in-frame clones and is missing some. The sample contains over a million clones, 65% to 80% of which appear only once. Points on this clone: Its antigen is unknown.

Germline V CDR1 and CDR2: SGHRS, YFSETQ. The CDR3 is 16 residues long. J gave up 1 base and V 4 bases, and 4 bases lay outside the gene matches. This receptor was taken from a man aged 18 to 29 in good health. V gene TRBV5-1 combines with J gene TRBJ2-5; 13 bases map to TRBD2. Sample: memory CD4+ T cells sorted from blood. Indicated subset: CD45RA-negative fraction. DNA of the CDR3: TGCGCCAGCAGCCCCTGGACTAGCGGGGGCCAAGAGACCCAGTACTTC. Protein sequence: CASSPWTSGGQETQYF.